This T cell receptor (beta chain) was identified in a study of control samples from healthy donors and cancer patients. From germline, CDR1 is LGHNA and CDR2 YSLEER. V lost 0 bases, J lost 5 bases, and 16 bases lay in between. The CDR3 consists of 16 residues. Assay: immunoSEQ multiplex PCR; the TCRdb copy retains only in-frame clones and omits some. Found here are about 120,000 clones, approximately 90% of them singletons; the top ten hold over 2%. This sequence joins TRBV4-3 and TRBJ1-2; tentatively, D is TRBD1 (5 bases). Sequencing was done on a sample of blood. This clonotype was sampled from a woman between 70 and 85 years old in good health. CDR3 sequence (DNA): TGCGCCAGCAGCCAAGAGGGAGGGACCCTACTTTATGGCTACACCTTC. Its protein product is CASSQEGGTLLYGYTF.